A selection of T cell receptor beta chains follows, all from one sample in a study of high-grade serous ovarian cancer treatment subgroups. The data were produced by immunoSEQ multiplex PCR, yet TCRdb's version contains in-frame clones alone and is incomplete. The table shows 10,000 to 12,000 clones, with 55% to 70% occurring only once. Sample: tumor tissue. These receptors all come from a human donor with high-grade serous ovarian cancer. The CDR3 runs from the conserved cysteine through the conserved F or W. Fields, in order: V gene, clone size, D gene, J gene, CDR3 DNA, CDR3 protein. The D gene is left open where the match is weak. Clone size is given for some rows only: seen once, a few or many times, or a class if the clone is expanded.

TRBV21-1	once	NA	TRBJ2-1	TGTGCCAGCAGCATCGTCGCTAGCGGGAGGGTAAATGAGCAGTTCTTC	CASSIVASGRVNEQFF
TRBV19	NA	TRBD1	TRBJ1-1	TGTGCCAGTAGTATAAAGCCGGGACAGGGGGCTTTTGGCACTGAAGCTTTCTTT	CASSIKPGQGAFGTEAFF
TRBV7-3	medium-sized	NA	TRBJ2-7	TGTGCCAGCAGCTTAGGAAGGGAATACGAGCAGTACTTC	CASSLGREYEQYF
TRBV7-9	NA	TRBD1	TRBJ2-7	TGTGCCAGCAGCTTATTGGGGACAGGGGGAAACGAGCAGTACTTC	CASSLLGTGGNEQYF
TRBV25-1	NA	NA	TRBJ2-5	TGTGCCAGCAGTGACAGGGAGGCCCAGTACTTC	CASSDREAQYF
TRBV28	NA	NA	TRBJ2-7	TGTGCCAGCAGTTTTTTATCAGGGGCCACCTACGAGCAGTACTTC	CASSFLSGATYEQYF
TRBV27	few	NA	TRBJ2-7	TGTGCCAGCAGCCCGACAGTCAGCTACGAGCAGTACTTC	CASSPTVSYEQYF
TRBV18	few	NA	TRBJ2-5	TGTGCCAGCTCGGCTATCCACCAAGAGACCCAGTACTTC	CASSAIHQETQYF
TRBV6-5	NA	NA	TRBJ1-5	TGTGCCAGCAGTTACGGGGGAGGCAGCAATCAGCCCCAGCATTTT	CASSYGGGSNQPQHF
TRBV7-2	NA	NA	TRBJ2-5	TGTGCCAGCAGCCCTCGGACAGTTCGGGAGACCCAGTACTTC	CASSPRTVRETQYF
TRBV9	medium-sized	NA	TRBJ2-7	TGTGCCAGCAGCGATCTTCTAGAGGACGAGCAGTACTTC	CASSDLLEDEQYF
TRBV4-1	few	TRBD1	TRBJ2-7	TGCGCCAGCAGCCGGACCGGGACAGGGGACGAGCAGTACTTC	CASSRTGTGDEQYF
TRBV7-2	few	NA	TRBJ2-3	TGTGCCAGCAGCTCATTTCAGCCTAGCACAGATACGCAGTATTTT	CASSSFQPSTDTQYF
TRBV7-2	NA	TRBD2	TRBJ2-7	TGTGCCAGCAGCGGACTAGCCCAGACCTACGAGCAGTACTTC	CASSGLAQTYEQYF
TRBV25-1	NA	TRBD1	TRBJ1-5	TGTGCCAGCAGTGAATCCCTACCAGGGGGAGCGCCCCAGCATTTT	CASSESLPGGAPQHF
TRBV19	NA	NA	TRBJ2-5	TGTGCCAGTACCACCTGGCAGGGGGGTTCGGAGACCCAGTACTTC	CASTTWQGGSETQYF
TRBV7-3	few	NA	TRBJ1-1	TGTGCCAGCAGCTTATGGTCAGGGCCGAACACTGAAGCTTTCTTT	CASSLWSGPNTEAFF
TRBV7-3	NA	NA	TRBJ2-5	TGTGCCAGCAGCTCCGGGTCCCGATGGGAGACCCAGTACTTC	CASSSGSRWETQYF
TRBV7-2	NA	NA	TRBJ1-5	TGTGCCAGCAGCTTGGGTGGGGACCCGAGCAATCAGCCCCAGCATTTT	CASSLGGDPSNQPQHF
TRBV9	medium-sized	TRBD1	TRBJ1-2	TGTGCCAGCAACGACCCAACAGGGGAACATGGCTACACCTTC	CASNDPTGEHGYTF
TRBV7-3	NA	TRBD1	TRBJ2-5	TGTGCCAGCAGCTCCAGACAGGGCGGGACCCAGTACTTC	CASSSRQGGTQYF
TRBV4-2	few	TRBD2	TRBJ2-1	TGTGCCAGCAGCCACGGTAGCGGGAGCAGTGATGAGCAGTTCTTC	CASSHGSGSSDEQFF
TRBV29-1	once	TRBD1	TRBJ1-1	TGCAGCGTTGAACGGACAGGGCCGGCTTTCTTT	CSVERTGPAFF
TRBV7-2	NA	NA	TRBJ2-3	TGTGCCAGCAGGGGGGGCGGGAGTATGCCAGATACGCAGTATTTT	CASRGGGSMPDTQYF
TRBV7-9	few	NA	TRBJ1-1	TGTGCCAGCAGAAGACAGAACACTGAAGCTTTCTTT	CASRRQNTEAFF
TRBV6-4	NA	TRBD1	TRBJ2-2	TGTGCCAGCGGACAGGGGGACACCGGGGAGCTGTTTTTT	CASGQGDTGELFF
TRBV19	once	NA	TRBJ1-4	TGTGCCAGTAGACCGTCTGCAACTAATGAAAAACTGTTTTTT	CASRPSATNEKLFF
TRBV6-6	NA	NA	TRBJ1-1	TGTGCCAGCAGCTACCAAGCCGACGTCGCCCCGCGCACCTTT	CASSYQADVAPRTF
TRBV5-1	once	NA	TRBJ2-7	TGCGCCAGCAGCATTGGCACAGGGGAGCAGTACTTC	CASSIGTGEQYF
TRBV21-1	NA	NA	TRBJ2-7	TGTGCCAGCAGCACCCCAGGGTCTACCCGCGAGCAGTACTTC	CASSTPGSTREQYF
TRBV11-3	NA	TRBD1	TRBJ2-3	TGTGCCAGCAGCTTAGGAGACAGGGGGCAGCCCCCTTTTACAGATACGCAGTATTTT	CASSLGDRGQPPFTDTQYF
TRBV19	few	TRBD1	TRBJ1-2	TGTGCCAGTAAGGGGGCTGACTACACCTTC	CASKGADYTF
TRBV9	few	NA	TRBJ2-5	TGTGCCAGCAGCCCACAAGGGCTATACCAAGAGACCCAGTACTTC	CASSPQGLYQETQYF
TRBV6-4	once	TRBD2	TRBJ2-3	TGTGCCAGCAGTGCTTCTGGCGGGGGAGGTACAGATACGCAGTATTTT	CASSASGGGGTDTQYF
TRBV5-8	few	NA	TRBJ2-7	TGTGCCAGCAGCTTGGCCGGAGGGGAGAAGGAGTACGAGCAGTACTTC	CASSLAGGEKEYEQYF
TRBV30	few	TRBD2	TRBJ2-3	TGTGCCTGGAGTCTTGCGGGAGTATCGGGAGATACGCAGTATTTT	CAWSLAGVSGDTQYF
TRBV2	NA	NA	TRBJ2-3	TGTGCCAGCAGTGACTGGGGGCAGGGAACAGATACGCAGTATTTT	CASSDWGQGTDTQYF
TRBV9	large	NA	TRBJ1-1	TGTGCCAGCAGCCTTCGTGATGGGACCCCGGCTTTCTTT	CASSLRDGTPAFF
TRBV2	NA	TRBD1	TRBJ1-2	TGTGCCAGCAGTGAAGGGACAGGGGATAACTATGGCTACACCTTC	CASSEGTGDNYGYTF
TRBV5-6	once	NA	TRBJ2-7	TGTGCCAGCAGCTTGGGGCCCGCGCAGCCCTCCTACGAGCAGTACTTC	CASSLGPAQPSYEQYF